This record covers a single T cell receptor beta chain. The data were obtained in a study of blood T cell repertoires in COVID-19. Study context: The analysed material was cDNA or gDNA that came from T cells, B-cell-depleted T cells, or PBMCs.

Libraries were prepared by immunoSEQ multiplex PCR; TCRdb keeps only in-frame clonotypes and omits some of them. The table lists roughly 120,000 clones, approximately 80% of them singletons. This CDR3 is built from 18 residues. The sequencing input was peripheral blood. This clonotype was sampled from a woman of 80 years or more with acute or convalescent COVID-19. The chain joins TRBV21-1 to TRBJ2-7; the D call TRBD2 from the table was never checked on the DNA. TRBV21-1 is listed as a pseudogene. This CDR3 is CASSKDFDSGPGGYEQYF. The CDR3 DNA reads TGTGCCAGCAGCAAAGATTTTGATTCCGGGCCAGGAGGCTACGAGCAGTACTTC.